This TCR beta chain was captured in a study of T cell responses to AZD1222 COVID-19 vaccine. Sequencing was performed with immunoSEQ multiplex PCR; in TCRdb, only in-frame clones are kept and a portion is missing. This sample has 85,000 to 100,000 clones, with 80% to 90% found just once. The V segment lost 1 base and the J segment 3 bases; nucleotides outside the gene matches: 3. The CDR3 length is 15 residues. In germline, CDR1 is SGHKS, CDR2 YYEKEE (reference sequence). Study-wide results and caveats: Repertoire sampling occurred only after the peak T cell response. Targeting of unmutated variant regions was reportedly seen in nearly half of spike-specific TCRs.

This clone was recorded once. The antigen remains undetermined. This material consisted of peripheral blood, taken on day 0 of AZD1222 vaccination. This TCR was sampled from an adult in good health. This chain connects TRBV5-5 to TRBJ2-1; 8 positions agree with TRBD2. CDR3 amino acids: CASSLLAGGYNEQFF. The CDR3 DNA follows: TGTGCCAGCAGCTTGCTGGCGGGGGGCTACAATGAGCAGTTCTTC.